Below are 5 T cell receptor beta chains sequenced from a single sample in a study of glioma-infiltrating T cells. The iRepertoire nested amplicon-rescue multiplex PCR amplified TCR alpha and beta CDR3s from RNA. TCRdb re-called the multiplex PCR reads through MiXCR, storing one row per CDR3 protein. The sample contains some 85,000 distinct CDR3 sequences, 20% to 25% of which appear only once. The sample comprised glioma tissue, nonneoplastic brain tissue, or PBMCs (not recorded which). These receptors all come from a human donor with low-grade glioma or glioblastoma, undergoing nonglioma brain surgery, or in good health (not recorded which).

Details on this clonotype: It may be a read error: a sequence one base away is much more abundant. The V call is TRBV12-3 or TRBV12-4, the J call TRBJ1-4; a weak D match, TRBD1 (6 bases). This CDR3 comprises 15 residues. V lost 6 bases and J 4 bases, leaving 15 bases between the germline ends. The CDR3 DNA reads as TGTGCCAGCAGGCCCGTAGGGGGTTTTAATGAAAAACTGTTTTTT. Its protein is CASRPVGGFNEKLFF.

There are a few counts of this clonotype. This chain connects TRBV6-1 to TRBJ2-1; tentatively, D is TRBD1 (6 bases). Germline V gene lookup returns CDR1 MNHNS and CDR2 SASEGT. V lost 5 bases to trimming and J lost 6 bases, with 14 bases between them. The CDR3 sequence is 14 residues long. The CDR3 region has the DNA TGTGCCAGCAGTCGGGACCCCAGGGGCAATGAGCAGTTCTTC. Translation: CASSRDPRGNEQFF.

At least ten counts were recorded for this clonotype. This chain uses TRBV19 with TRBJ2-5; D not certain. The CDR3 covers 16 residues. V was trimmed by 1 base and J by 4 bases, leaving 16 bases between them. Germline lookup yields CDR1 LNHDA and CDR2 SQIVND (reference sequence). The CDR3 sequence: CASSIGASGRGETQYF. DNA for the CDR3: TGTGCCAGTAGTATAGGCGCATCAGGACGAGGAGAGACCCAGTACTTC.

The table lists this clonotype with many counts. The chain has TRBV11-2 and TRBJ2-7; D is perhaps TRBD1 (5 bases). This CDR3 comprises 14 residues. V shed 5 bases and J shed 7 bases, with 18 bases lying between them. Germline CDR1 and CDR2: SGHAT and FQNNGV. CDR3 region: CASSLTVPSWEQYF. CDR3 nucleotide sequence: TGTGCCAGCAGCCTGACAGTACCCTCTTGGGAGCAGTACTTC. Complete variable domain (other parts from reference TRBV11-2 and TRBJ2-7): EAGVAQSPRYKIIEKRQSVAFWCNPISGHATLYWYQQILGQGPKLLIQFQNNGVVDDSQLPKDRFSAERLKGVDSTLKIQPAKLEDSAVYLCASSLTVPSWEQYFGPGTRLTVT.

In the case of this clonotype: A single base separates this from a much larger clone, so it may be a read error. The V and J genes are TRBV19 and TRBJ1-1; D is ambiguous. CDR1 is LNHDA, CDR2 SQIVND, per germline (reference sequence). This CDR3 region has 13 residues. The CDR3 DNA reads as TGTGCCAGTAGTAGGCAGGCTAACACTGGAGCTTTCTTT. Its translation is CASSRQANTGAFF.